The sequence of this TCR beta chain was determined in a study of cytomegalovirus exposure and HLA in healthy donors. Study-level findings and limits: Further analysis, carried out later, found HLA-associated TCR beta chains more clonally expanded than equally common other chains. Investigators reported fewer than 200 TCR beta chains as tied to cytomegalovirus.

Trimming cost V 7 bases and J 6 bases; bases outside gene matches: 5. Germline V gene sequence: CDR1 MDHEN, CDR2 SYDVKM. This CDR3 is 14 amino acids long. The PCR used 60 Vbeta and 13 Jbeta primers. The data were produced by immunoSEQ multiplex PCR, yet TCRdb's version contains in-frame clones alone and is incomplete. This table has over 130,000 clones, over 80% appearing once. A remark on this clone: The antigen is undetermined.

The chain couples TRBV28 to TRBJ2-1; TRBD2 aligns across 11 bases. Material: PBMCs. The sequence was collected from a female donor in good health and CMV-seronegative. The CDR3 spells CASTTSGSSNEQFF. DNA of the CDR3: TGTGCCAGCACCACTAGCGGGAGTAGCAATGAGCAGTTCTTC. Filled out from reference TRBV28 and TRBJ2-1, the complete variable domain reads DVKVTQSSRYLVKRTGEKVFLECVQDMDHENMFWYRQDPGLGLRLIYFSYDVKMKEKGDIPEGYSVSREKKERFSLILESASTNQTSMYLCASTTSGSSNEQFFGPGTRLTVL.